Listed below are T cell receptor beta chains from one sample, sequenced in a study of beta chain features in type 1 diabetes. The data were produced by immunoSEQ multiplex PCR, yet TCRdb's version contains in-frame clones alone and is incomplete. The sample holds hundreds of thousands of clones, 13% seen once. The sequenced sample consisted of naive CD4+ T cells from blood. The receptors were gathered from a young man with type 1 diabetes. Both conserved end residues are part of each CDR3. A D gene is named only where the DNA matches it firmly. Rows may omit the clone size; those that give it use once, few, many or a size class.

>TRBJ2-2|-|TRBV5-4|-
CASSPSTDGELFF
TGTGCCAGCAGCCCGTCGACAGACGGGGAGCTGTTTTTT
>TRBJ1-1|-|TRBV30|-
CAWMGQTNTEAFF
TGTGCCTGGATGGGACAAACAAACACTGAAGCTTTCTTT
>TRBJ2-7|few|TRBV27|TRBD1
CASSSFAPDRAHEQYF
TGTGCCAGCAGTTCCTTCGCCCCGGACAGGGCCCACGAGCAGTACTTC
>TRBJ1-6|-|TRBV30|TRBD1
CAWMDRGGSSYNSPLHF
TGTGCCTGGATGGACAGGGGAGGGAGCTCCTATAATTCACCCCTCCACTTT
>TRBJ2-3|-|TRBV5-1|-
CASSLDATSTDTQYF
TGCGCCAGCAGCTTAGACGCCACTAGCACAGATACGCAGTATTTT
>TRBJ2-2|-|TRBV19|-
CASSTGATGELFF
TGTGCCAGTAGTACAGGGGCCACCGGGGAGCTGTTTTTT
>TRBJ2-7|few|TRBV29-1|TRBD2
CSVLPGLAGEEQYF
TGCAGCGTACTACCGGGACTAGCGGGGGAAGAGCAGTACTTC
>TRBJ2-7|few|TRBV10-3|-
CAISDQGAYEQYF
TGTGCCATCAGTGATCAGGGTGCCTACGAGCAGTACTTC
>TRBJ1-1|-|TRBV29-1|-
CSVEGAARAPGTEAFF
TGCAGCGTTGAAGGTGCTGCGCGGGCCCCGGGAACTGAAGCTTTCTTT
>TRBJ1-1|-|TRBV5-1|-
CASSSQGLGTEAFF
TGCGCCAGCAGCTCTCAGGGTCTCGGTACTGAAGCTTTCTTT
>TRBJ1-2|few|TRBV5-1|-
CASSLGQRWGYTF
TGCGCCAGCAGCTTGGGGCAGCGTTGGGGCTACACCTTC